The clone carrying this T cell receptor (delta chain) was seen only a few times. The protein held in TCRdb is that of a much larger clone and does not match this DNA's translation at residue 10, likely because of a read error; the protein shown is translated from the DNA. This record belongs to a study of gamma-delta T cells after stem cell transplantation. The CDR3 has 14 amino acids. CDR1 is GEAIGNYY and CDR2 is EKD in the germline V gene. The V segment lost 3 bases and the J segment 10 bases; nucleotides outside the gene matches: 10. TCRdb applied CATT to the RT-PCR reads for clone calling. This sample has a few hundred delta-chain clones; roughly 1.4% occur once, and the top ten carry around 38%.

The specimen sequenced was gamma-delta T cells. This clonotype was sampled from a human donor. It is not recorded whose cells these are; they may come from a transplant donor. The chain joins TRDV2 to TRDJ1, with 10 bases identical to TRDD3. The CDR3 sequence: CACDRILGDSALIF. The CDR3, as DNA: TGTGCCTGTGACCGAATACTGGGGGATTCGGCACTCATCTTT.